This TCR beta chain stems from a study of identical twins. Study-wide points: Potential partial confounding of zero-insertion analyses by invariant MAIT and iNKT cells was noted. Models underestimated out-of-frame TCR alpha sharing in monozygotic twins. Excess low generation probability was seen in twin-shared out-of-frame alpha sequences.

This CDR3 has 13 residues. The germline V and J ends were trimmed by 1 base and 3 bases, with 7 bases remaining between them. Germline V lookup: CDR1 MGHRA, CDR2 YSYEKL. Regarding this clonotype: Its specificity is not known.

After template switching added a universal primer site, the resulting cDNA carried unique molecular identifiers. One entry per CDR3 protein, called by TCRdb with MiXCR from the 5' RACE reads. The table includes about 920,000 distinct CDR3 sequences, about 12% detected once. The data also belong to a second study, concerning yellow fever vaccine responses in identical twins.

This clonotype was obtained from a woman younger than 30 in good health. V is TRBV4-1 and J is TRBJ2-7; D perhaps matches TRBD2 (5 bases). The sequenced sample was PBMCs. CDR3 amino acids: CASSQGLSYEQYV. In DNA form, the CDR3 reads TGCGCCAGCAGCCAAGGACTAAGCTACGAGCAGTACGTC.